This T cell receptor (beta chain) was recorded in a study of patients and donors after allogeneic stem cell transplantation. The germline gives CDR1 SGHRS, CDR2 YFSETQ. V was cut by 0 bases and J by 7 bases, with 5 bases left in between. The CDR3 sequence is 12 residues long. This clonotype was counted many times. TCRdb reprocessed the RT-PCR reads via MiXCR and lists one record per CDR3 protein. Seen here are approximately 150,000 distinct CDR3 sequences, about 24% observed once, and the top ten hold 25% to 30%. The sample consisted of blood, either unsorted or a sorted T cell fraction (not recorded which). The V gene is TRBV5-1, the J gene TRBJ2-1; no reliable D call. The TCR originated in a human donor who was either an allogeneic HSCT recipient or a stem cell or donor lymphocyte infusion donor (not recorded which). It is not recorded whose cells these are; they may come from a transplant donor. This chain's CDR3 is CASSLAVNEQFF. CDR3 coding DNA: TGCGCCAGCAGCTTGGCAGTAAATGAGCAGTTCTTC.